Listed below are T cell receptor beta chains from one sample, sequenced in a study of blood T cell repertoires in COVID-19. Using immunoSEQ multiplex PCR, the repertoire was profiled, and TCRdb retains in-frame clones only, with some absent. The sample consists of about 390,000 clones, over 75% of them appearing once. Source material: peripheral blood. The receptors stem from a woman aged 60-70 years with COVID-19, enrolled during active disease. The CDR3 runs from the conserved cysteine through the conserved F or W. D genes are given only for firm matches. Part of the rows lack a size; the others show once, few, many or a class for expanded clones.

V,D,size,CDR3
TRBV19,NA,few,CASSPQVTYEQYF
TRBV5-8,TRBD1,NA,CASRPGTGEPGELFF
TRBV19,TRBD1,NA,CASRDRGTAEETQYF
TRBV10-3,TRBD1,few,CAISAGQGTMGYTF
TRBV18,NA,NA,CASSLGGAGNTIYF
TRBV6-2/TRBV6-3,NA,many,CASSLQGNSPLHF
TRBV18,NA,NA,CASSPAEGADYEQYF
TRBV30,TRBD1,NA,CAWTPIGDRSPNSPLHF
TRBV9,TRBD1,NA,CASSVRQGAAETQYF
TRBV6-6,NA,NA,CASSSRGGVGNQPQHF
TRBV27,NA,NA,CASSLYGGHPYTF
TRBV4-2,NA,few,CASSQDRTVREQFF
TRBV12-3/TRBV12-4,NA,NA,CASVKFQGEAFF
TRBV19,TRBD1,NA,CASGQGVNTGELFF
TRBV5-6,NA,NA,CASSLAAGAEETQYF
TRBV4-2,TRBD1,few,CASSQNSRSGQGVNQPQHF
TRBV19,NA,NA,CASRSLDQPEQYF
TRBV2,NA,NA,CASSGTTGFTGELFF
TRBV2,TRBD1,NA,CASSRDSTYEQYF
TRBV24-1,TRBD1,NA,CATSDYTGTGTDTQYF
TRBV18,TRBD1,few,CASSRGQGQGETQYF
TRBV7-3,TRBD2,NA,CASSLKLLAGGPDTQYF
TRBV3-1/TRBV3-2,NA,NA,CASSLSGLQTDIQYF
TRBV4-1,TRBD2,few,CASSQGWGGNRDEQYF
TRBV2,NA,NA,CASIVGEGAYGYTF
TRBV5-5,NA,NA,CASSLPVDGSSYNEQFF
TRBV19,TRBD2,NA,CASSPTPGLVGETQYF
TRBV18,TRBD1,once,CASSEDRGVREQYF
TRBV7-3,TRBD2,NA,CASSPFRGGEETQYF
TRBV9,NA,NA,CASSAGGLHNSGNTIYF
TRBV15,TRBD1,NA,CATSSSLWQGATDTQYF
TRBV6-5,NA,NA,CASRQEAQMNTEAFF
TRBV6-5,NA,NA,CASSYDGTFPYGYTF
TRBV5-4,NA,NA,CASSPPPRAGTTEAFF
TRBV15,NA,NA,CATSLRGGAPTEAFF
TRBV4-2,TRBD2,NA,CASSQYSGGPYEQYF
TRBV5-8,TRBD1,NA,CASSLEIGGFDEKLFF
TRBV5-1,TRBD1,NA,CASSLAGQGDTGELFF
TRBV19,TRBD1,NA,CASSTVDRGLANYGYTF
TRBV20-1,NA,NA,CSARLNTEAFF
TRBV2,NA,NA,CASKDLQVPKTTGELFF
TRBV5-1,TRBD2,NA,CASSRLAGGPKNEQFF
TRBV6-1,TRBD1,NA,CASREKTGTGGNTGELFF
TRBV6-4,NA,NA,CASIIRGIGDTEAFF
TRBV6-2/TRBV6-3,NA,NA,CASSYGPREGYTF
TRBV25-1,NA,NA,CASSEYLAGTPIREKLFF
TRBV27,NA,NA,CASSFAAPGDEKLFF